The next 31 T cell receptor beta chains were all read from a single sample in a study of regulatory T cells in long-lasting Graves disease. The TCR beta library used iRepertoire HTBI primers with Arm-PCR amplification of CDR3. TCRdb recomputed calls from the multiplex PCR reads with MiXCR, one row per CDR3 protein. The repertoire holds around 450,000 distinct CDR3 sequences, with roughly 21% as singletons. The time point denotes: persistent/refractory GD, antithyroid drugs over 5 years with positive TRAb. Preparation of the TCR library used RNA extracted from PBMCs. Sequenced here: peripheral blood mononuclear cells (PBMCs), sampled when the disease was refractory, from a patient treated with antithyroid drugs. Source of these receptors: a female donor with Graves disease.

The chain carries TRBV19 and TRBJ2-7, with 8 bases aligning to TRBD1. V shed 6 bases, J shed 2 bases, and the junction held 9 bases outside the gene matches. The CDR3 has 15 amino acids. The V gene's germline CDR1 is LNHDA and CDR2 SQIVND (reference sequence). CDR3 DNA: TGTGCCAGTAGAAAAACCGGGACAGGCCCCTACGAGCAGTACTTC. Protein: CASRKTGTGPYEQYF.

The sample holds a few counts of this clonotype. The rearrangement links TRBV4-2 to TRBJ1-1, with D possibly TRBD1 on 6 matching bases. This CDR3 region has 16 residues. Germline V gives CDR1 LGHNA, CDR2 YNFKEQ. Trimming took off 2 bases at V and 1 base at J, with 14 bases between the two ends. The CDR3 region has the DNA TGTGCCAGCAGCCAAATACAGGGACTGACGAACACTGAAGCTTTCTTT. Translation gives CASSQIQGLTNTEAFF.

The chain is built from TRBV5-1 and TRBJ1-1; D gene uncertain. The CDR3 is made up of 16 amino acids. Deletions cut 4 bases from V and 2 bases from J, with 18 bases between. Germline V gives CDR1 SGHRS, CDR2 YFSETQ. The CDR3 DNA reads as TGCGCCAGCAGCCTCACGGCCCGCGCAGGAAACACTGAAGCTTTCTTT. Amino acids: CASSLTARAGNTEAFF.

J is TRBJ2-7 and V is TRBV7-9; the D gene is possibly TRBD2 (6 bases). The CDR3 has 15 amino acids. Between the trimmed V and J ends, which lost 5 bases and 5 bases, there was a span of 19 bases. Germline V lookup: CDR1 SEHNR, CDR2 FQNEAQ (reference sequence). The CDR3 nucleotides are TGTGCCAGCAGCAATACGGGACTTTGGAGCCACGAGCAGTACTTC. Protein: CASSNTGLWSHEQYF.

The chain is built from TRBV29-1 and TRBJ1-2; no clear D. CDR3 length: 13 residues. CDR1 SQVTM and CDR2 ANQGSEA come from the germline V gene. Trimming left V 2 bases short and J 4 bases short, with 11 bases between. The CDR3 loop is CSVESQRLYGYTF. CDR3 coding DNA: TGCAGCGTTGAATCTCAGAGGCTCTATGGCTACACCTTC.

In this sample, this clonotype turned up a few times. The chain is built from TRBV29-1 and TRBJ1-1; TRBD1 might be the D (6 bases). This CDR3 is 13 amino acids long. Germline V CDR1 and CDR2: SQVTM, ANQGSEA. V lost 2 bases and J 1 base, leaving 8 bases between the germline ends. The CDR3 loop reads CSVEQGWNTEAFF. For the CDR3, the DNA is TGCAGCGTTGAACAGGGGTGGAACACTGAAGCTTTCTTT. The full variable domain, with the rest looked up from reference TRBV29-1 and TRBJ1-1, is SAVISQKPSRDICQRGTSLTIQCQVDSQVTMMFWYRQQPGQSLTLIATANQGSEATYESGFVIDKFPISRPNLTFSTLTVSNMSPEDSSIYLCSVEQGWNTEAFFGQGTRLTVV.

A few counts support this clonotype. This rearrangement joins TRBV7-8 to TRBJ2-5, with TRBD2 matching 12 bases. The V gene end was trimmed by 2 bases and the J gene end by 4 bases; junction bases not matched to a gene: 11. There are 18 residues in the CDR3. Germline assignment: CDR1 SGHVS and CDR2 FQNEAQ. The CDR3 region is CASSLYGTSGPYGETQYF. The CDR3 nucleotides are TGTGCCAGCAGCTTATATGGGACTAGCGGGCCATATGGAGAGACCCAGTACTTC. Complete variable domain (other parts from reference TRBV7-8 and TRBJ2-5): GAGVSQSPRYKVAKRGQDVALRCDPISGHVSLFWYQQALGQGPEFLTYFQNEAQLDKSGLPSDRFFAERPEGSVSTLKIQRTQQEDSAVYLCASSLYGTSGPYGETQYFGPGTRLLVL.

This clonotype is a singleton in its sample. This could be a read error, since a much larger clone is one nucleotide away. V gene TRBV6-5 combines with J gene TRBJ2-6, with a tentative D call TRBD1 (5 bases). The CDR3 totals 16 residues. Germline assignment: CDR1 MNHEY and CDR2 SVGAGI. As DNA, the CDR3 is TGTGCCAGCAGTTTAGGACGGCACTCTGGGGCCGACGTCCTGACTTTC. Its protein product is CASSLGRHSGADVLTF.

As for this clonotype: It differs at one base from a far larger clone, so likely a read error. The gene calls are TRBV6-9 and TRBJ2-5; 7 bases line up with TRBD1. CDR3 length: 16 amino acids. J lost 9 bases, V lost 3 bases, and 16 bases had no gene match. The germline V gene has CDR1 MNHGY and CDR2 SVAAGI. CDR3 sequence: CASSYSRQGTPGAQYF. The CDR3 DNA reads as TGTGCCAGCAGTTACTCTCGACAGGGCACCCCTGGGGCCCAGTACTTC.

In the case of this clonotype: A much larger clone differs by one base, so this may be a read error. V gene TRBV20-1 combines with J gene TRBJ2-5; D is perhaps TRBD2 (5 bases). In germline, CDR1 is DFQATT, CDR2 SNEGSKA (reference sequence). The CDR3 length is 13 residues. V lost 4 bases, J lost 0 bases, and 9 bases lay in between. CDR3 DNA: TGCAGTGCTAACGACGGGGACCAAGAGACCCAGTACTTC. Translated: CSANDGDQETQYF.

CDR3 amino acids: CASSLGSVRGNSYEQYF. In DNA, the CDR3 is TGTGCCAGCAGCTTGGGGTCCGTGAGGGGTAACTCCTACGAGCAGTACTTC. The rearrangement uses TRBV5-5 and TRBJ2-7, with D perhaps assigned TRBD1 or TRBD2 (5 bases each). CDR1 and CDR2 from the germline V gene are SGHKS and YYEKEE (reference sequence). The CDR3 contains 17 residues. Trimming removed 0 bases from V and 0 bases from J, with 16 bases in between.

This clonotype was recorded many times. The chain joins TRBV11-2 to TRBJ2-1; D is unresolved. The CDR3 has 15 amino acids. Germline CDR1 reads SGHAT; CDR2 reads FQNNGV. The V end was cut by 5 bases, the J end by 1 base, with 12 bases between. The CDR3 DNA reads TGTGCCAGCAGCCCAGAACATGGGTCCTACAATGAGCAGTTCTTC. It encodes CASSPEHGSYNEQFF.

The sample holds many counts of this clonotype. The chain is built from TRBV6-1 and TRBJ1-1, with 7 bases identical to TRBD1. V trimming: 5 bases; J trimming: 5 bases; junction bases outside the gene matches: 5. The CDR3 runs 13 residues. Germline V lookup: CDR1 MNHNS, CDR2 SASEGT. DNA for the CDR3: TGTGCCAGCAGTCAGACAGGGCAGACTGAAGCTTTCTTT. It codes for CASSQTGQTEAFF.

The chain is built from TRBV5-1 and TRBJ1-2; the match to TRBD1 covers 9 bases. The J segment lost 2 bases and the V segment lost 3 bases, leaving 5 bases of the junction unmatched. CDR3 size: 15 residues. CDR1 and CDR2 (germline): SGHRS, YFSETQ. CDR3 DNA: TGCGCCAGCAGCTCGACAGGGGGGATAAACTATGGCTACACCTTC. It yields the protein CASSSTGGINYGYTF.

The chain is built from TRBV5-1 and TRBJ2-2; D remains unclear. Looked up from germline, CDR1 is SGHRS and CDR2 is YFSETQ. This CDR3 contains 14 residues. V was pared by 4 bases and J by 3 bases, with 10 bases between. The CDR3 coding sequence is TGCGCCAGCAGCCCCTATCAGTACACCGGGGAGCTGTTTTTT. This sequence encodes CASSPYQYTGELFF.

The genes are TRBV7-9 and TRBJ2-7; 9 positions agree with TRBD1. CDR1 and CDR2 from the germline V gene are SEHNR and FQNEAQ (reference sequence). V shed 0 bases and J 4 bases; nucleotides not matched to a gene: 4. The CDR3 has 15 residues. This CDR3 is CASSLAATGGYEQYF. The CDR3 nucleotides read TGTGCCAGCAGCTTAGCGGCGACAGGGGGTTACGAGCAGTACTTC.

J is TRBJ1-6 and V is TRBV10-3; D gene ambiguous. Deletions cut 0 bases from V and 7 bases from J, with 10 bases between. The CDR3 extends over 15 amino acids. Germline assignment: CDR1 ENHRY and CDR2 SYGVKD. The CDR3 region has the DNA TGTGCCATCAGTGAGTCAGGCATCGCAAATTCACCCCTCCACTTT. Its protein product is CAISESGIANSPLHF.

The genes are TRBV7-9 and TRBJ2-7; 12 nucleotides match TRBD2. The CDR3 runs 16 residues. The ends lost 5 bases at V and 1 base at J; junction bases unmatched: 6. CDR1 and CDR2 (germline): SEHNR, FQNEAQ (reference sequence). DNA of the CDR3: TGTGCCAGCAGCACCGGACTAGCGGGACGGTCCTACGAGCAGTACTTC. Translated, it gives CASSTGLAGRSYEQYF.

Note on this clonotype: Just one base apart from a much larger clone, this may be a read error. This chain joins TRBV7-2 and TRBJ2-2, with D unresolved. Germline CDR1 and CDR2: SGHTA and FQGNSA. This CDR3 comprises 13 residues. Between the trimmed V and J ends, which lost 5 bases and 7 bases, there was a span of 11 bases. The CDR3 coding sequence is TGTGCCAGCAGCCTCGGTCTTCGCGGGGAGCTGTTTTTT. It codes for CASSLGLRGELFF. Combining the CDR3 with reference TRBV7-2 and TRBJ2-2 gives the whole variable domain GAGVSQSPSNKVTEKGKDVELRCDPISGHTALYWYRQSLGQGLEFLIYFQGNSAPDKSGLPSDRFSAERTGGSVSTLTIQRTQQEDSAVYLCASSLGLRGELFFGEGSRLTVL.

The chain links TRBV19 to TRBJ1-5; weak D call: TRBD1 (5 bases). The CDR3 covers 15 residues. The germline V gene encodes CDR1 LNHDA and CDR2 SQIVND (reference sequence). V was shortened by 5 bases and J by 3 bases, with 14 bases between the two germline ends. The CDR3 DNA sequence: TGTGCCAGTAGTGCCCTTCAGGGTGTCAATCAGCCCCAGCATTTT. As protein: CASSALQGVNQPQHF.

The sample holds a few counts of this clonotype. V gene TRBV10-3 combines with J gene TRBJ2-7; 8 bases match TRBD1. The CDR3 length is 14 residues. CDR1 and CDR2 (germline): ENHRY, SYGVKD. V lost 6 bases, J lost 3 bases, and 7 bases stayed unmatched. CDR3 loop: CAIRDRVEGYEQYF. The CDR3 nucleotides read TGTGCCATCAGGGACAGGGTTGAGGGCTACGAGCAGTACTTC.

Points on this clonotype: A much larger clone is a single base away; this may be a read error. The rearrangement uses TRBV11-3 and TRBJ2-7, with 7 bases matching TRBD1. The CDR3 has 14 residues. Germline V gene sequence: CDR1 SGHNT, CDR2 YENEEA. CDR3 protein: CASRPLTGTYKQYF. In DNA, the CDR3 is TGTGCCAGCAGACCGTTGACAGGGACCTACAAGCAGTACTTC.

This chain joins TRBV15 and TRBJ2-1; 7 nucleotides align to TRBD2. V was clipped by 0 bases and J by 0 bases; unmatched bases: 8. The CDR3 extends over 18 amino acids. Germline CDR1 and CDR2: LNHNV and YYDKDF (reference sequence). The CDR3 reads CATSRDPFGGVSYNEQFF. CDR3 sequence (DNA): TGTGCCACCAGCAGAGACCCTTTTGGGGGGGTCTCCTACAATGAGCAGTTCTTC.

This clonotype was seen at least ten times. The rearrangement joins TRBV19 to TRBJ1-1; 9 positions match TRBD1. J lost 1 base, V lost 8 bases, and 8 bases had no gene match. This CDR3 comprises 15 residues. Germline lookup yields CDR1 LNHDA and CDR2 SQIVND (reference sequence). This CDR3 is CASSWTGASNTEAFF. For the CDR3, the DNA is TGTGCCAGTTCATGGACAGGGGCATCGAACACTGAAGCTTTCTTT.

The V and J genes are TRBV13 and TRBJ2-7; D not certain. The CDR3 contains 15 residues. Germline V CDR1 and CDR2: PRHDT, FYEKMQ (reference sequence). Trimming took 5 bases from V and 6 from J, leaving 20 bases between them. The CDR3 DNA is TGTGCCAGCAGCCCGAATTGGGCGGAATTGAGCGAGCAGTACTTC. Translation: CASSPNWAELSEQYF. Using reference TRBV13 and TRBJ2-7 for the parts outside the CDR3, the full variable domain is AAGVIQSPRHLIKEKRETATLKCYPIPRHDTVYWYQQGPGQDPQFLISFYEKMQSDKGSIPDRFSAQQFSDYHSELNMSSLELGDSALYFCASSPNWAELSEQYFGPGTRLTVT.

This clonotype was recorded a few times. This chain's CDR3 is CSAGGGRVGTDTQYF. The CDR3 region has the DNA TGCAGTGCTGGGGGTGGGAGAGTGGGCACAGATACGCAGTATTTT. The gene calls are TRBV20-1 and TRBJ2-3, with D perhaps assigned TRBD1 or TRBD2 (5 bases each). Germline CDR1 reads DFQATT; CDR2 reads SNEGSKA (reference sequence). Trimming shortened V by 5 bases and J by 1 base, and 16 bases separated the two germline ends. The CDR3 loop spans 15 amino acids.

This clonotype has just a few counts. The chain joins TRBV29-1 to TRBJ1-2, with 8 bases aligning to TRBD1. Germline-derived CDR1 and CDR2 are SQVTM and ANQGSEA. The CDR3 consists of 14 residues. The V and J ends lost 5 bases and 8 bases, in that order; junction bases with no gene match: 13. In DNA form, the CDR3 reads TGCAGCGTTTCAGATCGTCAGGGGGCGAAAGGCTACACCTTC. This gives the protein CSVSDRQGAKGYTF. The full variable domain, its missing parts supplied by reference TRBV29-1 and TRBJ1-2, is SAVISQKPSRDICQRGTSLTIQCQVDSQVTMMFWYRQQPGQSLTLIATANQGSEATYESGFVIDKFPISRPNLTFSTLTVSNMSPEDSSIYLCSVSDRQGAKGYTFGSGTRLTVV.

The table lists this clonotype with a few counts. The chain links TRBV20-1 to TRBJ2-7, with 7 nucleotides matching TRBD2. The trim removed 5 bases at V and 0 bases at J, leaving 10 bases unmatched. Germline CDR1 DFQATT, CDR2 SNEGSKA (reference sequence). The CDR3 runs 15 residues. The CDR3 here is CSAPLAGRPSYEQYF. Written as DNA, the CDR3 is TGCAGTGCTCCCCTCGCCGGGAGGCCCTCCTACGAGCAGTACTTC.

In this sample, this clonotype turned up a few times. This chain uses TRBV7-9 with TRBJ1-5; D not certain. V was shortened by 2 bases and J by 10 bases, with 18 bases between the two germline ends. Germline V gives CDR1 SEHNR, CDR2 FQNEAQ (reference sequence). The CDR3 spans 15 residues. CDR3 residues: CASSLCYGLVCPQHF. DNA for the CDR3: TGTGCCAGCAGCTTATGCTACGGATTGGTGTGTCCCCAGCATTTT.

This clonotype was detected a few times. The gene calls are TRBV20-1 and TRBJ2-1; a weak D match, TRBD1 (6 bases). V lost 3 bases and J lost 5, with 14 bases in between. CDR1 and CDR2 from the germline V gene are DFQATT and SNEGSKA (reference sequence). The CDR3 extends over 14 amino acids. CDR3 DNA sequence: TGCAGTGCTAGTACAGGGATCCTTGACAATGAGCAGTTCTTC. Protein: CSASTGILDNEQFF.

This clonotype was counted ten times or more. This chain joins TRBV28 and TRBJ1-6; 8 positions agree with TRBD1. The trim removed 5 bases at V and 6 bases at J, leaving 15 bases unmatched. CDR3 length equals 18 residues. Germline V gene lookup returns CDR1 MDHEN and CDR2 SYDVKM. The CDR3 loop reads CASSLRTGLIMGNSPLHF. In nucleotides, the CDR3 is TGTGCCAGCAGTCTGAGGACAGGGCTGATAATGGGTAATTCACCCCTCCACTTT.